This entry lists 25 T cell receptor beta chains sequenced from one sample in a study of T cells in tuberculosis. Measured with immunoSEQ multiplex PCR; TCRdb has only the in-frame clones, and not every one. The table has some 41,000 clones, around 94% seen once; the top ten hold less than 2%. What was sequenced was PBMCs. Receptors originate from a donor aged 5-35 years with latent tuberculosis or without tuberculosis infection. Some clones in this sample may be carry-over from other donors' samples.

The rearrangement joins TRBV19 to TRBJ2-2, with TRBD2 matching over 8 bases. Germline assignment: CDR1 LNHDA and CDR2 SQIVND (reference sequence). The trim removed 3 bases at V and 6 bases at J, leaving 6 bases unmatched. The CDR3 extends over 15 amino acids. The CDR3 DNA sequence: TGTGCCAGTAGTATCCGGAGACTAGCGTCCGGGGAGCTGTTTTTT. Amino acid sequence: CASSIRRLASGELFF.

The chain has TRBV28 and TRBJ2-6, with TRBD1 matching 9 bases. V gave up 4 bases and J gave up 4 bases; unmatched junction bases: 5. The CDR3 covers 16 residues. CDR1 and CDR2 from the germline V gene are MDHEN and SYDVKM. The CDR3 nucleotides are TGTGCCAGCAGTTCTTGGACAGGGGACGGGGCCAACGTCCTGACTTTC. Translating it yields CASSSWTGDGANVLTF.

The rearrangement links TRBV6-1 to TRBJ1-4, with D possibly matching TRBD1 (5 bases). V lost 8 bases and J lost 0, with 10 bases in between. The CDR3 loop spans 14 amino acids. The germline V gene encodes CDR1 MNHNS and CDR2 SASEGT. CDR3 sequence: CASHGGATNEKLFF. The CDR3 coding sequence is TGTGCCAGCCACGGGGGGGCAACTAATGAAAAACTGTTTTTT.

The V call is TRBV30, the J call TRBJ2-7, with 9 nucleotides matching TRBD1. The germline gives CDR1 GTSNPN, CDR2 SVGIG (reference sequence). CDR3 length: 13 amino acids. The trim removed 3 bases at V and 9 bases at J, leaving 9 bases unmatched. Here the CDR3 DNA reads TGTGCCTGGAGGGACAGGGGAGATTGGGGGCAGTACTTC. Translated: CAWRDRGDWGQYF.

The chain uses TRBV7-3 and TRBJ2-5; the match to TRBD2 covers 8 bases. Germline-derived CDR1 and CDR2 are SGHTA and FQGTGA. CDR3 length equals 17 residues. The J segment lost 0 bases and the V segment lost 10 bases, leaving 16 bases of the junction unmatched. In DNA, the CDR3 is TGTGCCACTACTGGGCTAGCGGGCGATTACTACCAAGAGACCCAGTACTTC. Encoded protein: CATTGLAGDYYQETQYF.

The V and J genes are TRBV10-1 and TRBJ1-5, with D possibly being TRBD1 (5 bases). The CDR3 is made up of 14 amino acids. The germline V and J ends were trimmed by 4 bases and 4 bases, with 11 bases remaining between them. Germline V gives CDR1 WNHNN, CDR2 SYGVQD (reference sequence). In nucleotides, the CDR3 is TGCGCCAGCAGTGTAGGCCCAGGGAATCAGCCCCAGCATTTT. Encoded protein: CASSVGPGNQPQHF.

This clone showed up just a few times. The rearrangement uses TRBV25-1 and TRBJ1-2; TRBD1 aligns across 12 bases. The CDR3 sequence is 17 residues long. With 4 bases clipped from V and 10 bases from J, the junction kept 16 bases outside the gene matches. Germline V lookup: CDR1 MGHDK, CDR2 SYGVNS. In nucleotides, the CDR3 is TGTGCCAGCAGTGCGGCCGGATTCCGGGACAGGGGGCTACCCTACACCTTC. As protein: CASSAAGFRDRGLPYTF.

The rearrangement joins TRBV29-1 to TRBJ2-5; 7 bases are a match to TRBD1. V was clipped by 1 base and J by 5 bases; unmatched bases: 13. The CDR3 consists of 16 residues. Germline V gene lookup returns CDR1 SQVTM and CDR2 ANQGSEA. This CDR3 reads CSVEGGSRGSGETQYF. The CDR3 DNA follows: TGCAGCGTTGAAGGAGGATCCAGGGGGTCAGGGGAGACCCAGTACTTC.

In DNA, the CDR3 is TGCGCCAGCAGCTTAAGAGAGGGGAACACCGGGGAGCTGTTTTTT. It encodes CASSLREGNTGELFF. This chain connects TRBV5-1 to TRBJ2-2; D possibly corresponds to TRBD2 (5 bases). The V gene lost 2 bases and the J gene lost 1 base, with 9 bases spanning the gap. CDR1 and CDR2 (germline): SGHRS, YFSETQ. The CDR3 sequence is 15 residues long.

CDR3 sequence (DNA): TGTGCCAGCAGTTCCCCGGGACTAGCGGGAGCGCTCACCTACGAGCAGTACTTC. Translated, it gives CASSSPGLAGALTYEQYF. The genes are TRBV28 and TRBJ2-7, with TRBD2 matching over 14 bases. CDR1 and CDR2 (germline): MDHEN, SYDVKM. The V gene end was trimmed by 4 bases and the J gene end by 2 bases; junction bases not matched to a gene: 10. This CDR3 is built from 18 residues.

CDR3 protein: CASSIEANTEAFF. CDR3 DNA: TGTGCCAGTAGTATAGAGGCGAACACTGAAGCTTTCTTT. The genes are TRBV19 and TRBJ1-1; no clear D gene. Germline values: CDR1 LNHDA, CDR2 SQIVND (reference sequence). The V end was cut by 0 bases, the J end by 1 base, with 3 bases between. This CDR3 contains 13 residues. The variable domain in full, with the rest retrieved from reference TRBV19 and TRBJ1-1, is DGGITQSPKYLFRKEGQNVTLSCEQNLNHDAMYWYRQDPGQGLRLIYYSQIVNDFQKGDIAEGYSVSREKKESFPLTVTSAQKNPTAFYLCASSIEANTEAFFGQGTRLTVV.

V gene TRBV4-2 combines with J gene TRBJ2-3; 12 nucleotides agree with TRBD2. The CDR3 has 16 residues. In germline, CDR1 is LGHNA, CDR2 YNFKEQ. Germline trimming cut 4 bases from V and 5 bases from J; bases unmatched to any gene: 7. The CDR3 DNA reads TGTGCCAGCAGCCCGACTAGCGGGAGTTTTCAAGATACGCAGTATTTT. Residues: CASSPTSGSFQDTQYF.

The chain recombines TRBV18 with TRBJ1-2, with D tentatively TRBD1 (6 bases). Between the trimmed V and J ends, which lost 5 bases and 4 bases, there was a span of 17 bases. There are 15 residues in the CDR3. Germline values: CDR1 KGHSH, CDR2 LQKENI. The CDR3 DNA follows: TGTGCCAGCTCAGCACTCGACCAGGGGATCTATGGCTACACCTTC. This codes for CASSALDQGIYGYTF.

V usage is TRBV28 and J usage is TRBJ2-5, with D unresolved. V gave up 3 bases and J gave up 4 bases, with 6 bases separating them. The CDR3 loop spans 12 amino acids. CDR1 is MDHEN and CDR2 is SYDVKM in the germline V gene. The CDR3: CASSLRVETQYF. CDR3 bases: TGTGCCAGCAGTTTGCGAGTAGAGACCCAGTACTTC.

The chain uses TRBV28 and TRBJ2-5, with 8 bases that match TRBD1. The J segment lost 6 bases and the V segment lost 10 bases, leaving 10 bases of the junction unmatched. The CDR3 is made up of 13 amino acids. Per the germline V gene, CDR1 is MDHEN and CDR2 is SYDVKM. This CDR3 reads CATARTGSKTQYF. In DNA, the CDR3 is TGTGCCACCGCCCGGACAGGGTCGAAGACCCAGTACTTC.

V is TRBV6-5 and J is TRBJ2-1, with D possibly being TRBD1 (7 bases). V was cut by 10 bases and J by 9 bases, with 16 bases left in between. Germline loops: CDR1 MNHEY, CDR2 SVGAGI. This CDR3 region has 12 residues. In nucleotides, the CDR3 is TGTGCCACCAGGCAGGGGGGCCCTGAGCAGTTCTTC. It codes for CATRQGGPEQFF.

The V and J genes are TRBV5-1 and TRBJ2-5, with 9 bases fitting TRBD2. V lost 2 bases to trimming and J lost 5 bases; unmatched junction nucleotides: 10. The germline gives CDR1 SGHRS, CDR2 YFSETQ. The CDR3 runs 16 residues. The CDR3 spells CASSFGSGSGRETQYF. In nucleotides, the CDR3 is TGCGCCAGCAGCTTCGGTAGCGGGAGCGGACGGGAGACCCAGTACTTC.

V gene TRBV30 combines with J gene TRBJ1-5, with 7 bases aligning to TRBD1. This CDR3 is built from 13 residues. Germline trimming cut 0 bases from V and 7 bases from J; bases unmatched to any gene: 3. Germline V gives CDR1 GTSNPN, CDR2 SVGIG (reference sequence). The CDR3 sequence: CAWSVRGGQPQHF. In DNA form, the CDR3 reads TGTGCCTGGAGTGTACGAGGGGGCCAGCCCCAGCATTTT.

This clone was counted once. This sequence joins TRBV6-1 and TRBJ2-1, with TRBD2 matching 12 bases. CDR3 size: 17 residues. The V and J ends lost 3 bases and 6 bases, in that order; junction bases with no gene match: 9. From germline, CDR1 is MNHNS and CDR2 SASEGT. The CDR3 reads CASSEASGLAGPNEQFF. The CDR3 DNA reads as TGTGCCAGCAGTGAGGCCTCCGGACTAGCGGGACCCAATGAGCAGTTCTTC.

The chain is built from TRBV14 and TRBJ2-7; TRBD1 might be the D (6 bases). The germline V gene has CDR1 SGHDN and CDR2 FVKESK. V gave up 0 bases and J gave up 6 bases, with 15 bases separating them. The CDR3 extends over 15 amino acids. DNA for the CDR3: TGTGCCAGCAGCCAAGATGGGCAGGGGACCCTCGAGCAGTACTTC. Its translation: CASSQDGQGTLEQYF.

Only one count was recorded for this clone. The chain employs TRBV5-1 and TRBJ2-1, with D possibly matching TRBD1 (6 bases). The CDR3 runs to 16 residues. Germline V gene data show CDR1 as SGHRS and CDR2 as YFSETQ. The V end was cut by 2 bases, the J end by 5 bases, with 17 bases between. CDR3 residues: CASSFQWGTINNEQFF. Written as DNA, the CDR3 is TGCGCCAGCAGCTTCCAATGGGGGACAATTAACAATGAGCAGTTCTTC.

The rearrangement uses TRBV6-5 and TRBJ1-1, with 8 bases that match TRBD1. This CDR3 contains 13 residues. With V trimmed by 5 bases and J by 7 bases, 6 bases remained unmatched. From germline, CDR1 is MNHEY and CDR2 SVGAGI. CDR3 DNA: TGTGCCAGCAGTACGGACAGGGAAAGTGAAGCTTTCTTT. Encoded protein: CASSTDRESEAFF.

The chain joins TRBV11-2 to TRBJ2-2; TRBD1 aligns across 8 bases. In germline, CDR1 is SGHAT, CDR2 FQNNGV. With V trimmed by 2 bases and J by 3 bases, 8 bases remained unmatched. CDR3 length: 17 residues. The CDR3 DNA is TGTGCCAGCAGCTTAAGGCAGGGGGCTGGCGACACCGGGGAGCTGTTTTTT. Its translation is CASSLRQGAGDTGELFF.

This clone was counted a few times. The CDR3: CASTLSSANYGYTF. The CDR3 coding sequence is TGTGCCAGTACCCTTTCCTCAGCTAACTATGGCTACACCTTC. The chain uses TRBV19 and TRBJ1-2; D is unresolved. Trimming shortened V by 7 bases and J by 0 bases, and 12 bases separated the two germline ends. Germline CDR1 is LNHDA and CDR2 is SQIVND (reference sequence). The CDR3 covers 14 residues.

This clone was seen more than once but under ten times. V is TRBV6-1 and J is TRBJ1-2; TRBD1 matches at 7 bases. Looked up from germline, CDR1 is MNHNS and CDR2 is SASEGT. CDR3 length: 16 residues. Trimming took 1 base from V and 4 from J; bases not matched to a gene: 9. DNA for the CDR3: TGTGCCAGCAGTGAAGGGGGGACAGTATGGGGCTATGGCTACACCTTC. This gives the protein CASSEGGTVWGYGYTF.